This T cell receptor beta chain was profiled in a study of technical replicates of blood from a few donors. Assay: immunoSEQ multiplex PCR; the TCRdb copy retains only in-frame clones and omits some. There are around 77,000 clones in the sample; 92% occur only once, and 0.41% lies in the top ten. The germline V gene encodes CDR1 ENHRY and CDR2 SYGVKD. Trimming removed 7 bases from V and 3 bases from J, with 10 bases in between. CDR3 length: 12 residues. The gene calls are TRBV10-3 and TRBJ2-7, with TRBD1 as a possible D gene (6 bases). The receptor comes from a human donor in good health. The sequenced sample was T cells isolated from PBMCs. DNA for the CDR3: TGTGCCATCACCTCACAGGGCTACGAGCAGTACTTC. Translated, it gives CAITSQGYEQYF.